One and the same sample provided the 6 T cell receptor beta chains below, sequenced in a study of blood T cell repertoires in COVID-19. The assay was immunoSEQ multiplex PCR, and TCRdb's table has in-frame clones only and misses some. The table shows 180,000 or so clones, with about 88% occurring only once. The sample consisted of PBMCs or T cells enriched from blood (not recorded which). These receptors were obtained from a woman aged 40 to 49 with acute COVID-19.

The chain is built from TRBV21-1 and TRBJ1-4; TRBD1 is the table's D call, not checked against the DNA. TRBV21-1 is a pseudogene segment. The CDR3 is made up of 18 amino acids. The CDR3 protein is CASSKVRGQGIWEEKLFF. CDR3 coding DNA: TGTGCCAGCAGCAAAGTAAGGGGACAGGGGATATGGGAAGAAAAACTGTTTTTT.

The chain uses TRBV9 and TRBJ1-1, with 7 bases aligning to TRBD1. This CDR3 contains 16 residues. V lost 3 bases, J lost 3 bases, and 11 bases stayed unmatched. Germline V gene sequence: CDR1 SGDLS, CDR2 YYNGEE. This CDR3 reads CASSAHRGQVYTEAFF. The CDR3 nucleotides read TGTGCCAGCAGCGCGCACAGGGGTCAGGTTTACACTGAAGCTTTCTTT. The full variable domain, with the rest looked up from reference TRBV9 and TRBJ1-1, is DSGVTQTPKHLITATGQRVTLRCSPRSGDLSVYWYQQSLDQGLQFLIQYYNGEERAKGNILERFSAQQFPDLHSELNLSSLELGDSALYFCASSAHRGQVYTEAFFGQGTRLTVV.

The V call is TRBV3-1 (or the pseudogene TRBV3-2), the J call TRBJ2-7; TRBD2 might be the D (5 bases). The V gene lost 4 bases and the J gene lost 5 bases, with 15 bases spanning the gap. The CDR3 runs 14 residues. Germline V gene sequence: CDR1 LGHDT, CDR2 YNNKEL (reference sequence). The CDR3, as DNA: TGTGCCAGCAGCCCACGGACTGGTCGGGACGAGCAGTACTTC. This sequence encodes CASSPRTGRDEQYF.

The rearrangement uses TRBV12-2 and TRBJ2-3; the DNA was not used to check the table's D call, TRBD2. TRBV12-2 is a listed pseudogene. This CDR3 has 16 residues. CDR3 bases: TGTGCAAGTCGCTTAGTACCCCTTCTAGCGGGGGATACGCAGTATTTT. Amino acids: CASRLVPLLAGDTQYF.

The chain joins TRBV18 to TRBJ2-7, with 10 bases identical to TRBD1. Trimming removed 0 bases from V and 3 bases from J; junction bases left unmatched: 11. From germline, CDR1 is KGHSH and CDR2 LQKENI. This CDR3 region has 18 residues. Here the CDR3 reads CASSPPRTGGLSDYEQYF. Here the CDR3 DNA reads TGTGCCAGCTCACCACCCCGGACAGGGGGTCTGTCTGACTACGAGCAGTACTTC.

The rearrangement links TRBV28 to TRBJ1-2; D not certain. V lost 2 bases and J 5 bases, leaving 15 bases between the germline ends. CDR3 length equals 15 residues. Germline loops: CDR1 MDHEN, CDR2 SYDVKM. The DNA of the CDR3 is TGTGCCAGCAGTTTACTCGATACGGCTAGGTATGGCTACACCTTC. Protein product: CASSLLDTARYGYTF.